This TCR beta chain was identified in a study of spatial heterogeneity in lung cancer. Study-wide background: Alpha-chain sequences were consistently detected less often than beta-chain sequences.

On this clonotype: What it binds is not known.

Every cDNA TCR molecule received its own unique molecular identifier. Each CDR3 protein is one row after TCRdb ran MiXCR on the 5' RACE reads. The data hold 5,000 to 7,000 distinct CDR3 sequences, with more than 9% observed a single time. Study-wide results and caveats: Tracking of tumor mutation counts was seen in expanded intratumoral alpha and beta TCR counts.

The CDR3 has 13 amino acids. The germline gives CDR1 LNHDA, CDR2 SQIVND (reference sequence). The ends were cut back, 6 bases at V and 4 bases at J, with 12 bases in the middle. As to time point: sample taken at primary tumor resection. Approximately 70 TRACERx patients with early, untreated non-small cell lung cancer donated samples. Whole RNA, which was extracted from tumor, nontumor lung tissue or frozen PBMC, was sequenced without any cell sorting. Sequences were derived from lung tumor tissue, sampled at surgery. The clonotype was recovered from a female donor with early-stage non-small cell lung cancer. The rearrangement uses TRBV19 and TRBJ1-2; D possibly corresponds to TRBD1 (6 bases). As DNA, the CDR3 is TGTGCCAGTAGGAGGACAGCGACCTATGGCTACACCTTC. Encoded protein: CASRRTATYGYTF.